This TCR beta chain was sequenced during a study of vaccination effects on CD4 cells after COVID-19. V was pared by 0 bases and J by 4 bases, with 16 bases between. The CDR3 loop spans 16 amino acids. The germline CDR1 and CDR2 sequences are SGHRS and YFSETQ. Researchers isolated CD4+ T cells once ten to eleven days of culture had elapsed. Both day 3 and day 7 saw half the medium replaced with IL-2 medium. As regards this clone: The antigen remains unidentified.

Profiling relied on immunoSEQ multiplex PCR, and the TCRdb table lists in-frame clones only, not all of them. Altogether tens of thousands of clones are present, under 85% being singletons, with the ten largest covering roughly 25%. This chain joins TRBV5-1 and TRBJ1-1, with TRBD1 as a possible D gene (5 bases). The clonotype comes from a human donor who had a prior SARS-CoV-2 infection. Source: CD4+ T cells from PBMCs cultured without peptide, taken before COVID-19 vaccination. DNA of the CDR3: TGCGCCAGCAGCTTGGGGGGGAGTGGGGGTTTCACTGAAGCTTTCTTT. Its protein product is CASSLGGSGGFTEAFF.